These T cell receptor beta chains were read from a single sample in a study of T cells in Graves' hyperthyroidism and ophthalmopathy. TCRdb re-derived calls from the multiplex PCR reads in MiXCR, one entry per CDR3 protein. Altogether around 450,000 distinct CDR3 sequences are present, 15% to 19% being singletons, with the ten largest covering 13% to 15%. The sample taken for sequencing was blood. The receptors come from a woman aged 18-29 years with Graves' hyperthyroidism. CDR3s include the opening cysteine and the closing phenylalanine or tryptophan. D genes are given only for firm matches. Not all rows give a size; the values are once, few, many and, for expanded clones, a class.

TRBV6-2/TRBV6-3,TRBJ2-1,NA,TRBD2,CASSYGGLADNEQFF,TGTGCCAGCAGTTACGGCGGACTAGCGGACAATGAGCAGTTCTTC
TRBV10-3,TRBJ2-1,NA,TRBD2,CAISESRLAGGSEQFF,TGTGCCATCAGTGAGTCACGACTAGCGGGAGGGTCTGAGCAGTTCTTC
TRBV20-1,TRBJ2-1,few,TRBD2,CSARTSGVYNEQFF,TGCAGTGCTAGGACTAGCGGAGTCTACAATGAGCAGTTCTTC
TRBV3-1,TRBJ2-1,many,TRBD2,CASSPGLAFANEQFF,TGTGCCAGCAGCCCGGGACTAGCGTTTGCAAATGAGCAGTTCTTC
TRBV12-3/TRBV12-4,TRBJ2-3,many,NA,CASSFMGLGENTQYF,TGTGCCAGCAGTTTTATGGGCTTAGGGGAGAATACGCAGTATTTT
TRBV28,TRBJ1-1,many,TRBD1,CASSFPTRQGSLNTEAFF,TGTGCCAGCAGTTTCCCGACACGACAGGGATCCCTGAACACTGAAGCTTTCTTT
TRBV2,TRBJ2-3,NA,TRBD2,CASSEDPGLAGGADTQYF,TGTGCCAGCAGTGAAGACCCTGGACTAGCGGGGGGCGCAGATACGCAGTATTTT
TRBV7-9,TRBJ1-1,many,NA,CASSPMGGGMNTEAFF,TGTGCCAGCAGCCCGATGGGGGGGGGAATGAACACTGAAGCTTTCTTT
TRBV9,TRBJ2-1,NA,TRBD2,CASSARLAGATEQFF,TGTGCCAGCAGCGCTCGCTTAGCGGGAGCAACTGAGCAGTTCTTC
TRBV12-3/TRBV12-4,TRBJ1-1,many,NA,CASSLAGAGEAFF,TGTGCCAGCAGTTTAGCGGGGGCAGGGGAAGCTTTCTTT
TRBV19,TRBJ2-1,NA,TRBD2,CASSMPGLGGTDEQFF,TGTGCCAGTAGTATGCCGGGACTAGGTGGAACAGATGAGCAGTTCTTC
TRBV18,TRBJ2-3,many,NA,CASSPPTSLERTDTQYF,TGTGCCAGCTCACCACCGACGTCGCTGGAGCGCACAGATACGCAGTATTTT
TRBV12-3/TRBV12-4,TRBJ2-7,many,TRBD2,CASRTSGSYEQYF,TGTGCCAGCAGAACTAGCGGGAGCTACGAGCAGTACTTC
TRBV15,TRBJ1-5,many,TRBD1,CATSNDRGVQPQHF,TGTGCCACCAGCAATGACAGGGGGGTGCAGCCCCAGCATTTT
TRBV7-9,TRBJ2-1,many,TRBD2,CASSLVPLAVSSYNEQFF,TGTGCCAGCAGCTTAGTACCCCTAGCGGTAAGCTCCTACAATGAGCAGTTCTTC
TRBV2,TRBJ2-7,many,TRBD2,CASSLPWGGYEQYF,TGTGCCAGCAGTCTTCCCTGGGGGGGCTACGAGCAGTACTTC
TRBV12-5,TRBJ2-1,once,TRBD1,CASGFWGTGEGNEQFF,TGTGCTAGTGGTTTTTGGGGGACAGGGGAGGGTAATGAGCAGTTCTTC
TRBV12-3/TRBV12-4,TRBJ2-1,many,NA,CASSPRLVSNEQFF,TGTGCCAGCAGTCCCCGACTAGTTTCCAATGAGCAGTTCTTC
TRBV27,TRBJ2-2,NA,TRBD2,CASSLSGGVNTGELFF,TGTGCCAGCAGTTTAAGCGGGGGGGTAAACACCGGGGAGCTGTTTTTT